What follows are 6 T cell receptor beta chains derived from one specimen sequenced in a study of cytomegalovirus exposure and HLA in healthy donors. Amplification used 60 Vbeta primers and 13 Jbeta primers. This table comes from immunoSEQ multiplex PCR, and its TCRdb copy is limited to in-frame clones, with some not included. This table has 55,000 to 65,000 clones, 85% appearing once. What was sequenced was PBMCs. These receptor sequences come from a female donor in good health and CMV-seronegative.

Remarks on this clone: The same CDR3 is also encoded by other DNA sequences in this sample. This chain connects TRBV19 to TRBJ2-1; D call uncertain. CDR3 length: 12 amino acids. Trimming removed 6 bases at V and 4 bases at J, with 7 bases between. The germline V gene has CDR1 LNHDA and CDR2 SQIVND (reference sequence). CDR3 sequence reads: CASSPSYNEQFF. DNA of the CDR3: TGTGCCAGTAGCCCTAGTTACAATGAGCAGTTCTTC.

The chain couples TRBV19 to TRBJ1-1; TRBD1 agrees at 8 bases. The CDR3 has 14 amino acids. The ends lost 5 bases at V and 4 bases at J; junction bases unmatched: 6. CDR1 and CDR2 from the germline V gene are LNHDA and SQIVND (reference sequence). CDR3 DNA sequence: TGTGCCAGTAGTCCTTGGACAGGGAGCACTGAAGCTTTCTTT. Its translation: CASSPWTGSTEAFF. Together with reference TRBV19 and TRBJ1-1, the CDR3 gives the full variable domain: DGGITQSPKYLFRKEGQNVTLSCEQNLNHDAMYWYRQDPGQGLRLIYYSQIVNDFQKGDIAEGYSVSREKKESFPLTVTSAQKNPTAFYLCASSPWTGSTEAFFGQGTRLTVV.

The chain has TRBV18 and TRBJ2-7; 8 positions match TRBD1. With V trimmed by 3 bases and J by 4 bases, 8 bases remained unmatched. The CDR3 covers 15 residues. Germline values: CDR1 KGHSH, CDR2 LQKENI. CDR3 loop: CASSPRQGKEYEQYF. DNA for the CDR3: TGTGCCAGCTCACCCAGACAGGGGAAAGAGTACGAGCAGTACTTC. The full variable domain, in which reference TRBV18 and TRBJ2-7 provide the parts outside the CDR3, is NAGVMQNPRHLVRRRGQEARLRCSPMKGHSHVYWYRQLPEEGLKFMVYLQKENIIDESGMPKERFSAEFPKEGPSILRIQQVVRGDSAAYFCASSPRQGKEYEQYFGPGTRLTVT.

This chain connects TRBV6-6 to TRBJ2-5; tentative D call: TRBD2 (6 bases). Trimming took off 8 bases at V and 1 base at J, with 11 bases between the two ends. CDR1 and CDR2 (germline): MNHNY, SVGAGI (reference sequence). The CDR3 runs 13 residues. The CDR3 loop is CASLLAFQETQYF. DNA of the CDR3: TGTGCCAGCCTTCTAGCGTTCCAAGAGACCCAGTACTTC.

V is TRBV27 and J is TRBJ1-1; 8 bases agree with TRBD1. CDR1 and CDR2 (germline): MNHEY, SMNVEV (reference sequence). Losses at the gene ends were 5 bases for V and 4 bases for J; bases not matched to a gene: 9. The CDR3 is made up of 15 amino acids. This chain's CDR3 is CASSVQGAPGTEAFF. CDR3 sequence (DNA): TGTGCCAGCAGTGTCCAGGGGGCCCCGGGCACTGAAGCTTTCTTT.

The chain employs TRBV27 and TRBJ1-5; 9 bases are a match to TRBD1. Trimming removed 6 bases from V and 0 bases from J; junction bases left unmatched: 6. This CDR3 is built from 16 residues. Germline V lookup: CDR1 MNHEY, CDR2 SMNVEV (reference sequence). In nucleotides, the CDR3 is TGTGCCAGCAGACCCTGGACAGGGGTTAGCAATCAGCCCCAGCATTTT. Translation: CASRPWTGVSNQPQHF.